Described below is a single T cell receptor (beta chain) sequence and its context. The CDR3 has 18 residues. The germline V gene has CDR1 MGHRA and CDR2 YSYEKL. Unmatched junction bases numbered 7, after V lost 1 base and J lost 5 bases. Data came from immunoSEQ multiplex PCR; TCRdb stores just in-frame clones and leaves some out. The table lists 19,000 or so clones, 70% to 80% of them singletons. The sample originates from a study of PD-1 blockade in classical Hodgkin lymphoma. All trial patients relapsed after autologous stem cell transplantation. The input for sequencing was peripheral blood mononuclear cells (PBMCs), taken at baseline. The sequence was collected from a human donor with classical Hodgkin lymphoma. This chain connects TRBV4-1 to TRBJ2-5; TRBD2 agrees at 16 bases. The CDR3 DNA reads as TGCGCCAGCAGCCAAGGAGGGACTAGCGGGGGGGCCGGGGAGACCCAGTACTTC. Translating gives CASSQGGTSGGAGETQYF.